The 28 T cell receptor beta chains below all came from one sample that was sequenced in a study of T cell responses to AZD1222 COVID-19 vaccine. Clones were read by immunoSEQ multiplex PCR, and TCRdb kept only the in-frame ones, dropping some. Here the sample spans 110,000 to 150,000 clones, around 90% being singletons. Material: peripheral blood, obtained on day 0 of AZD1222 vaccination. These receptors all stem from an adult in good health.

The chain joins TRBV24-1 to TRBJ2-2, with D perhaps TRBD1 or TRBD2 (6 bases each). The CDR3 runs to 15 residues. Trimming took 3 bases from V and 7 from J, leaving 14 bases between them. CDR1 KGHDR and CDR2 SFDVKD come from the germline V gene. The CDR3 spells CATSDPRGLGGELFF. The CDR3 coding sequence is TGTGCCACCAGTGATCCTCGGGGGCTCGGCGGGGAGCTGTTTTTT.

This chain uses TRBV24-1 with TRBJ1-5, with a possible D match to TRBD1 (5 bases). CDR1 is KGHDR and CDR2 is SFDVKD in the germline V gene. Trimming removed 3 bases at V and 2 bases at J, with 10 bases between. This CDR3 region has 15 residues. For the CDR3, the DNA is TGTGCCACCAGTGATACCAGGGTCGGCAATCAGCCCCAGCATTTT. Amino acids: CATSDTRVGNQPQHF.

The V and J genes are TRBV30 and TRBJ1-3; 7 nucleotides align to TRBD1. The CDR3 runs 15 residues. Germline V CDR1 and CDR2: GTSNPN, SVGIG (reference sequence). V shed 5 bases and J 0 bases; nucleotides not matched to a gene: 7. The CDR3 spells CAWLETGSSGNTIYF. The CDR3 DNA reads as TGTGCCTGGCTCGAGACAGGGAGCTCTGGAAACACCATATATTTT.

The V call is TRBV24-1, the J call TRBJ2-7, with 10 positions matching TRBD2. Germline lookup yields CDR1 KGHDR and CDR2 SFDVKD. V lost 4 bases, J lost 7 bases, and 9 bases stayed unmatched. This CDR3 region has 15 residues. The CDR3 here is CATSESGRAGGEQYF. The CDR3 bases are TGTGCCACCAGTGAAAGCGGGAGGGCCGGAGGTGAGCAGTACTTC.

The gene calls are TRBV7-6 and TRBJ2-7, with TRBD2 matching over 12 bases. J was trimmed by 7 bases and V by 4 bases; bases with no gene match: 8. The length of the CDR3 is 15 residues. The germline CDR1 and CDR2 sequences are SGHVS and FNYEAQ. The CDR3, as DNA: TGTGCCAGCAGCTCCCCGACTAGCGGGAGAATAGAGCAGTACTTC. Its protein is CASSSPTSGRIEQYF.

The rearrangement joins TRBV2 to TRBJ2-7, with TRBD1 matching over 7 bases. Losses at the gene ends were 2 bases for V and 0 bases for J; bases not matched to a gene: 4. The germline gives CDR1 SNHLY, CDR2 FYNNEI. The CDR3 runs 15 residues. In nucleotides, the CDR3 is TGTGCCAGCAGTGAAAGTTGGGACAGCTCCTACGAGCAGTACTTC. It encodes CASSESWDSSYEQYF.

This chain connects TRBV5-1 to TRBJ2-3, with TRBD2 matching 11 bases. Unmatched junction bases numbered 10, after V lost 2 bases and J lost 2 bases. CDR3 length: 18 residues. The V gene's germline CDR1 is SGHRS and CDR2 YFSETQ. The CDR3 is CASSLLAGDGGDTDTQYF. CDR3 nucleotide sequence: TGCGCCAGCAGCTTACTAGCGGGAGACGGTGGGGACACAGATACGCAGTATTTT.

This chain connects TRBV5-8 to TRBJ2-1; D is unresolved. Between the trimmed V and J ends, which lost 4 bases and 0 bases, there was a span of 8 bases. CDR3 length: 14 amino acids. Germline V gene sequence: CDR1 SGHTS, CDR2 YDEGEE. CDR3 protein: CASSPYSSYNEQFF. In DNA, the CDR3 is TGTGCCAGCAGCCCGTACAGCTCCTACAATGAGCAGTTCTTC.

The rearrangement links TRBV5-1 to TRBJ2-4; 14 bases are shared with TRBD2. After removal of 4 bases from V and 8 bases from J, the junction contained 2 bases not matched to a gene. Germline CDR1 reads SGHRS; CDR2 reads YFSETQ. The CDR3 runs to 14 residues. Here the CDR3 reads CASSPGLAGDIQYF. The CDR3, as DNA: TGCGCCAGCAGCCCGGGACTAGCGGGAGACATTCAGTACTTC.

The gene calls are TRBV20-1 and TRBJ2-1, with no clear D. Trimming left V 3 bases short and J 6 bases short, with 15 bases between. CDR1 and CDR2 from the germline V gene are DFQATT and SNEGSKA (reference sequence). CDR3 size: 14 residues. The CDR3 DNA reads TGCAGTGCTAGTTCACCCACCTCCAGCAATGAGCAGTTCTTC. It translates to CSASSPTSSNEQFF.

V usage is TRBV10-2 and J usage is TRBJ1-4; TRBD1 agrees at 9 bases. The CDR3 consists of 15 residues. CDR1 and CDR2 (germline): WSHSY, SAAADI. The junction had 8 bases not matched to a gene; V was cut back by 4 bases and J by 8 bases. In DNA, the CDR3 is TGCGCCAGCAGTGGACTACAGGGGGCTCAAGAAAAACTGTTTTTT. Translation: CASSGLQGAQEKLFF.

J is TRBJ1-1 and V is TRBV15; no clear D gene. V lost 4 bases and J lost 0, with 15 bases in between. Germline CDR1 and CDR2: LNHNV and YYDKDF (reference sequence). CDR3 length: 16 amino acids. The CDR3 here is CATSTRLGNMNTEAFF. In DNA form, the CDR3 reads TGTGCCACCAGCACCCGATTAGGAAATATGAACACTGAAGCTTTCTTT.

The V call is TRBV6-5, the J call TRBJ2-1, with 8 bases identical to TRBD2. V lost 5 bases, J lost 6 bases, and 6 bases stayed unmatched. The CDR3 has 14 residues. Germline V lookup: CDR1 MNHEY, CDR2 SVGAGI. The CDR3 protein is CASSITGGLNEQFF. The CDR3 DNA follows: TGTGCCAGCAGTATTACGGGGGGGCTCAATGAGCAGTTCTTC.

This rearrangement joins TRBV4-3 to TRBJ1-2; TRBD1 is a possible D gene (6 bases). CDR3 length: 14 amino acids. Germline V gene lookup returns CDR1 LGHNA and CDR2 YSLEER. V gave up 5 bases and J gave up 1 base, with 11 bases separating them. CDR3 region: CASSAQGHNYGYTF. The CDR3, as DNA: TGCGCCAGCAGCGCCCAGGGGCATAACTATGGCTACACCTTC.

The chain couples TRBV27 to TRBJ2-7, with 7 bases identical to TRBD2. The CDR3 runs 14 residues. V dropped 5 bases and J dropped 3; count of bases not matched to a gene: 7. Germline CDR1 is MNHEY and CDR2 is SMNVEV (reference sequence). The CDR3: CASSAAGLLYEQYF. The CDR3 nucleotides are TGTGCCAGCAGTGCCGCGGGACTACTCTACGAGCAGTACTTC.

V gene TRBV13 combines with J gene TRBJ2-1; 7 bases line up with TRBD2. The V gene's germline CDR1 is PRHDT and CDR2 FYEKMQ (reference sequence). J gave up 6 bases and V 5 bases, and 16 bases lay outside the gene matches. The CDR3 has 17 amino acids. The CDR3 DNA is TGTGCCAGCAGCCGCCCGACCCGCATACTAGCGCTCAATGAGCAGTTCTTC. Amino acids: CASSRPTRILALNEQFF.

This chain uses TRBV2 with TRBJ2-7, with 7 bases aligning to TRBD2. Losses at the gene ends were 7 bases for V and 7 bases for J; bases not matched to a gene: 10. Looked up from germline, CDR1 is SNHLY and CDR2 is FYNNEI. The length of the CDR3 is 13 residues. CDR3 bases: TGTGCCAGCAAGAGCGGGATATCTTTAGAGCAGTACTTC. Translated, it gives CASKSGISLEQYF.

This chain joins TRBV6-2 or TRBV6-3 and TRBJ2-7; 10 bases align to TRBD2. The germline V gene has CDR1 MNHEY and CDR2 SVGEGT. V lost 0 bases and J lost 2; bases outside the gene matches: 4. This CDR3 contains 16 residues. CDR3 DNA: TGTGCCAGCAGTTACTCGGCTAGCGGGGGCACCTACGAGCAGTACTTC. It specifies CASSYSASGGTYEQYF.

This clone was counted once. This chain connects TRBV27 to TRBJ2-5; D might be TRBD2 (7 bases). Trimming shortened V by 10 bases and J by 5 bases, and 20 bases separated the two germline ends. The CDR3 loop spans 14 amino acids. In germline, CDR1 is MNHEY, CDR2 SMNVEV (reference sequence). The CDR3 coding sequence is TGTGCCACACCCCCGGGGGGCCGACGGGAGACCCAGTACTTC. Its translation: CATPPGGRRETQYF.

The chain joins TRBV27 to TRBJ2-1, with 11 bases that match TRBD2. The CDR3 covers 16 residues. V shed 2 bases, J shed 6 bases, and the junction held 6 bases outside the gene matches. In germline, CDR1 is MNHEY, CDR2 SMNVEV (reference sequence). The CDR3 nucleotides read TGTGCCAGCAGTTTAACTAGCGGGAGCCCCCTCAATGAGCAGTTCTTC. Residues: CASSLTSGSPLNEQFF.

About this clone itself: This CDR3 is also generated by other DNA sequences in the sample. The chain combines TRBV5-1 with TRBJ1-5; D is unclear. The CDR3 loop spans 13 amino acids. V was cut by 0 bases and J by 6 bases, with 7 bases left in between. The V gene's germline CDR1 is SGHRS and CDR2 YFSETQ. In DNA form, the CDR3 reads TGCGCCAGCAGCTTGGGTAGTTTTCAGCCCCAGCATTTT. Its protein is CASSLGSFQPQHF.

This chain connects TRBV7-3 to TRBJ2-7; the D gene is possibly TRBD1 (5 bases). Between the trimmed V and J ends, which lost 2 bases and 5 bases, there was a span of 19 bases. Looked up from germline, CDR1 is SGHTA and CDR2 is FQGTGA. The CDR3 has 16 residues. The CDR3 here is CASSLEGVQGAHEQYF. CDR3 bases: TGTGCCAGCAGCTTAGAAGGAGTCCAGGGCGCCCACGAGCAGTACTTC.

The rearrangement links TRBV27 to TRBJ1-5; D not certain. The length of the CDR3 is 14 residues. Germline V gene lookup returns CDR1 MNHEY and CDR2 SMNVEV (reference sequence). Trimming shortened V by 4 bases and J by 5 bases, and 12 bases separated the two germline ends. CDR3 amino acids: CASSWALGHQPQHF. The CDR3 coding sequence is TGTGCCAGCAGTTGGGCTCTGGGCCATCAGCCCCAGCATTTT.

The chain has TRBV6-7 and TRBJ1-2; the match to TRBD1 covers 7 bases. TRBV6-7 is an ORF, and what it does is uncertain. The CDR3 has 13 residues. V gave up 6 bases and J gave up 4 bases; unmatched junction bases: 5. DNA for the CDR3: TGTGCCAGCAGGATACAGGGGCTCTATGGCTACACCTTC. Amino acids: CASRIQGLYGYTF.

This clone came up a few times. The chain has TRBV5-5 and TRBJ2-1; no clear D. Between the trimmed V and J ends, which lost 3 bases and 2 bases, there was a span of 12 bases. The germline V gene has CDR1 SGHKS and CDR2 YYEKEE (reference sequence). The CDR3 is 15 residues long. CDR3 DNA sequence: TGTGCCAGCAGCTCCCGGTCGGAGACCTACAATGAGCAGTTCTTC. This codes for CASSSRSETYNEQFF.

This clone was seen only once. The chain links TRBV5-1 to TRBJ2-7, with 12 bases matching TRBD1. In germline, CDR1 is SGHRS, CDR2 YFSETQ. J lost 3 bases, V lost 3 bases, and 4 bases had no gene match. CDR3 size: 15 residues. The CDR3 loop is CASSSGTGGFYEQYF. Written as DNA, the CDR3 is TGCGCCAGCAGCTCCGGGACAGGGGGCTTCTACGAGCAGTACTTC.

In DNA form, the CDR3 reads TGTGCCAGCAGCTATGGGACAGGGCGCACAGATACGCAGTATTTT. Amino acids: CASSYGTGRTDTQYF. The chain joins TRBV11-3 to TRBJ2-3, with 9 positions matching TRBD1. The junction had 3 bases not matched to a gene; V was cut back by 4 bases and J by 1 base. The germline gives CDR1 SGHNT, CDR2 YENEEA. There are 15 residues in the CDR3. The whole variable domain, filled in from reference TRBV11-3 and TRBJ2-3, reads EAGVVQSPRYKIIEKKQPVAFWCNPISGHNTLYWYLQNLGQGPELLIRYENEEAVDDSQLPKDRFSAERLKGVDSTLKIQPAELGDSAVYLCASSYGTGRTDTQYFGPGTRLTVL.

The CDR3 here is CASSLEQRGTEAFF. The CDR3 coding sequence is TGTGCCAGCAGCTTGGAACAGCGGGGGACTGAAGCTTTCTTT. V gene TRBV5-4 combines with J gene TRBJ1-1; tentatively, D is TRBD1 (5 bases). The germline CDR1 and CDR2 sequences are SGHNT and YYREEE (reference sequence). This CDR3 has 14 amino acids. Trimming removed 0 bases from V and 5 bases from J, with 11 bases in between. Looking up the rest from reference TRBV5-4 and TRBJ1-1 gives the full variable domain: ETGVTQSPTHLIKTRGQQVTLRCSSQSGHNTVSWYQQALGQGPQFIFQYYREEENGRGNFPPRFSGLQFPNYSSELNVNALELDDSALYLCASSLEQRGTEAFFGQGTRLTVV.